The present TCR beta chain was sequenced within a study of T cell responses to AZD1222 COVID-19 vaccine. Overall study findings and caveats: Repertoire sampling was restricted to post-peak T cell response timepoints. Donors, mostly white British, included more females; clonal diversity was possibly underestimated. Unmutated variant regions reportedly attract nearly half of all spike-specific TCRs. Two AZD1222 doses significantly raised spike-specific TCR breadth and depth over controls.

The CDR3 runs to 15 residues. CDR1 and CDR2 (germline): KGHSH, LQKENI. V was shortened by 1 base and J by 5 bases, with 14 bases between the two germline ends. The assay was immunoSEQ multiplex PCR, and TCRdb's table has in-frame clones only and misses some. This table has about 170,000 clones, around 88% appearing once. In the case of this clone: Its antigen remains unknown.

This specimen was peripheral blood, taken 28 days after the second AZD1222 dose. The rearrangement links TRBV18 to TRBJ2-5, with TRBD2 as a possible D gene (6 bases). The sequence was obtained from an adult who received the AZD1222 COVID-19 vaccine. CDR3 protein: CASSPREAAGETQYF. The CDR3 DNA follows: TGTGCCAGCTCACCACGGGAGGCGGCCGGGGAGACCCAGTACTTC.